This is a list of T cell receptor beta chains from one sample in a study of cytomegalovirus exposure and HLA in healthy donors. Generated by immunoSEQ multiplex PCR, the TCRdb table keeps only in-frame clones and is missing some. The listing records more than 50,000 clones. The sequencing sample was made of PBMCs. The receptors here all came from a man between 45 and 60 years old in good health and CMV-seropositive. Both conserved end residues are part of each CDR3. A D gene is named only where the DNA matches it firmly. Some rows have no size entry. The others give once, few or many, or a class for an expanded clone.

CDR3 DNA: TGTGCCAGCAGTGAACAGGGTGGCGAGCAGTACTTC; CDR3 protein: CASSEQGGEQYF; clone size: NA; V gene: TRBV2; D gene: NA; J gene: TRBJ2-7
CDR3 DNA: TGTGCCGGGAGTGTTATGGGGGGGATAGAAGATACGCAGTATTTT; CDR3 protein: CAGSVMGGIEDTQYF; clone size: NA; V gene: TRBV30; D gene: TRBD2; J gene: TRBJ2-3
CDR3 DNA: TGTGCCAGCATGGGACTAGCGGGAGCTGGAGAGCAGTACTTC; CDR3 protein: CASMGLAGAGEQYF; clone size: NA; V gene: TRBV6-6; D gene: TRBD2; J gene: TRBJ2-7
CDR3 DNA: TGCAGCGTTGCGGGCAGGGGGGCAGATACGCAGTATTTT; CDR3 protein: CSVAGRGADTQYF; clone size: NA; V gene: TRBV29-1; D gene: NA; J gene: TRBJ2-3
CDR3 DNA: TGTGCCAGCAGTGGGGACAGGAGCTATGGCTACACCTTC; CDR3 protein: CASSGDRSYGYTF; clone size: NA; V gene: TRBV6-1; D gene: TRBD1; J gene: TRBJ1-2
CDR3 DNA: TGTGCCAGCAGTTCAGGGGTAGGGAACATTCAGTACTTC; CDR3 protein: CASSSGVGNIQYF; clone size: NA; V gene: TRBV6-5; D gene: NA; J gene: TRBJ2-4
CDR3 DNA: TGTGCCAGCAGTGGACCGGGACAGCCCTACGAGCAGTACTTC; CDR3 protein: CASSGPGQPYEQYF; clone size: NA; V gene: TRBV2; D gene: TRBD1; J gene: TRBJ2-7
CDR3 DNA: TGTGCCAGCAGCTTAGGTACTGCTACAGATACGCAGTATTTT; CDR3 protein: CASSLGTATDTQYF; clone size: NA; V gene: TRBV7-3; D gene: NA; J gene: TRBJ2-3
CDR3 DNA: TGTGCCAGCAGTCGAGGGAGGCGGGACACTGAAGCTTTCTTT; CDR3 protein: CASSRGRRDTEAFF; clone size: NA; V gene: TRBV27; D gene: NA; J gene: TRBJ1-1
CDR3 DNA: TGCGCCAGCAGCTTGGCGGAGGCCACCCGGAAAGGGGAGCAGTACTTC; CDR3 protein: CASSLAEATRKGEQYF; clone size: NA; V gene: TRBV5-1; D gene: NA; J gene: TRBJ2-7
CDR3 DNA: TGTGCCAGCAGCTTCCGGGACAGGGGTGGCTACACCTTC; CDR3 protein: CASSFRDRGGYTF; clone size: NA; V gene: TRBV7-3; D gene: TRBD1; J gene: TRBJ1-2
CDR3 DNA: TGTGCCAGCTCACGAAAGGGGGACACTGAAGCTTTCTTT; CDR3 protein: CASSRKGDTEAFF; clone size: NA; V gene: TRBV18; D gene: NA; J gene: TRBJ1-1
CDR3 DNA: TGTGCCAGCAGCGCACTAACAGGAATCACTGAAGCTTTCTTT; CDR3 protein: CASSALTGITEAFF; clone size: NA; V gene: TRBV9; D gene: NA; J gene: TRBJ1-1
CDR3 DNA: TGTGCCAGCAGCGGACTAGCGGGAGCGCCCGTATTCTTC; CDR3 protein: CASSGLAGAPVFF; clone size: NA; V gene: TRBV7-2; D gene: TRBD2; J gene: TRBJ2-1
CDR3 DNA: TGCAGCGTAGCCTTCGACAGGGGGGAGGGCTACACCTTC; CDR3 protein: CSVAFDRGEGYTF; clone size: NA; V gene: TRBV29-1; D gene: TRBD1; J gene: TRBJ1-2
CDR3 DNA: TGTGCCAGCAGTTTATTGGCTAGCGGGAGGAGCACAGATACGCAGTATTTT; CDR3 protein: CASSLLASGRSTDTQYF; clone size: NA; V gene: TRBV27; D gene: TRBD2; J gene: TRBJ2-3
CDR3 DNA: TGTGCCAGTAGTCCCCACAGGGGTAAGCAGTACTTC; CDR3 protein: CASSPHRGKQYF; clone size: NA; V gene: TRBV19; D gene: TRBD1; J gene: TRBJ2-7
CDR3 DNA: TGTGCCAGCAGCCCGATGGGCGGGAGGGCCCACGAGCAGTACTTC; CDR3 protein: CASSPMGGRAHEQYF; clone size: NA; V gene: TRBV5-4; D gene: TRBD2; J gene: TRBJ2-7
CDR3 DNA: TGTGCCAGTAGTACCCACTCCAGACAGGGGGCGGCTTTCTTT; CDR3 protein: CASSTHSRQGAAFF; clone size: medium-sized; V gene: TRBV19; D gene: TRBD1; J gene: TRBJ1-1
CDR3 DNA: TGTGCCAGCACGGGGGGGGCAGGGGAGACTCTCTATGGCTACACCTTC; CDR3 protein: CASTGGAGETLYGYTF; clone size: NA; V gene: TRBV5-4; D gene: NA; J gene: TRBJ1-2
CDR3 DNA: TGTGCCACCAGCAGAGATGGCCTCTATAATTCACCCCTCCACTTT; CDR3 protein: CATSRDGLYNSPLHF; clone size: NA; V gene: TRBV15; D gene: NA; J gene: TRBJ1-6
CDR3 DNA: TGTGCCAGCACGGGAACCGGGGAGCTGTTTTTT; CDR3 protein: CASTGTGELFF; clone size: NA; V gene: TRBV6-5; D gene: NA; J gene: TRBJ2-2
CDR3 DNA: TGTGCCAGCAGGATGGACAGCCGAGAAGCTTTCTTT; CDR3 protein: CASRMDSREAFF; clone size: NA; V gene: TRBV6-1; D gene: NA; J gene: TRBJ1-1
CDR3 DNA: TGTGCCAGCAGCCCTGGACTAGTGGGTGAGCAGTTCTTC; CDR3 protein: CASSPGLVGEQFF; clone size: NA; V gene: TRBV9; D gene: TRBD2; J gene: TRBJ2-1
CDR3 DNA: TGCAGCGGGACAGGGTTAAATGAGCAGTTCTTC; CDR3 protein: CSGTGLNEQFF; clone size: NA; V gene: TRBV29-1; D gene: TRBD1; J gene: TRBJ2-1
CDR3 DNA: TGTGCCAGCAGCGTAGGAGAAACTGGAAACACCATATATTTT; CDR3 protein: CASSVGETGNTIYF; clone size: NA; V gene: TRBV9; D gene: NA; J gene: TRBJ1-3
CDR3 DNA: TGTGCCAGCAGTAGGACAGCAACTAATGAAAAACTGTTTTTT; CDR3 protein: CASSRTATNEKLFF; clone size: NA; V gene: TRBV6-5; D gene: NA; J gene: TRBJ1-4
CDR3 DNA: TGTGCCAGCAGCTTACCCGCGGATCAGCCCCAGCATTTT; CDR3 protein: CASSLPADQPQHF; clone size: NA; V gene: TRBV5-8; D gene: NA; J gene: TRBJ1-5
CDR3 DNA: TGTGCCAGTAGTTGGAGAGTCCACACCGGGGAGCTGTTTTTT; CDR3 protein: CASSWRVHTGELFF; clone size: NA; V gene: TRBV19; D gene: NA; J gene: TRBJ2-2
CDR3 DNA: TGTGCCTGGAGTGTACTAGGGCAAACTGGAAACACCATATATTTT; CDR3 protein: CAWSVLGQTGNTIYF; clone size: NA; V gene: TRBV30; D gene: NA; J gene: TRBJ1-3
CDR3 DNA: TGTGCCACCAGCAGAGATAGGGAGGGACTAGCGGGGAAGTACTTC; CDR3 protein: CATSRDREGLAGKYF; clone size: NA; V gene: TRBV15; D gene: TRBD2; J gene: TRBJ2-7
CDR3 DNA: TGTGCCAGCAGCTTCGGACAGGGATCAGATACGCAGTATTTT; CDR3 protein: CASSFGQGSDTQYF; clone size: NA; V gene: TRBV7-9; D gene: TRBD1; J gene: TRBJ2-3
CDR3 DNA: TGTGCCAGCAGCTGGGGACAGGGAAGAAACGAGCAGTACTTC; CDR3 protein: CASSWGQGRNEQYF; clone size: NA; V gene: TRBV6-5; D gene: TRBD1; J gene: TRBJ2-7
CDR3 DNA: TGTGCCAGAAAGGACAAGGGTGAAGCTTTCTTT; CDR3 protein: CARKDKGEAFF; clone size: NA; V gene: TRBV6-5; D gene: NA; J gene: TRBJ1-1
CDR3 DNA: TGTGCCAGCAGACGTGGGAGGTACGAGCAGTACTTC; CDR3 protein: CASRRGRYEQYF; clone size: NA; V gene: TRBV28; D gene: NA; J gene: TRBJ2-7
CDR3 DNA: TGTGCCAGCAGTTGGACAGGTGGTAACTATGGCTACACCTTC; CDR3 protein: CASSWTGGNYGYTF; clone size: NA; V gene: TRBV5-5; D gene: TRBD1; J gene: TRBJ1-2
CDR3 DNA: TGTGCCATCAGTTCAGGCTCTGGCTACACCTTC; CDR3 protein: CAISSGSGYTF; clone size: NA; V gene: TRBV10-3; D gene: NA; J gene: TRBJ1-2
CDR3 DNA: TGCGCCAGCAGTATCACAGGGGGTAACTATGGCTACACCTTC; CDR3 protein: CASSITGGNYGYTF; clone size: NA; V gene: TRBV5-1; D gene: TRBD1; J gene: TRBJ1-2
CDR3 DNA: TGTGCCAGCAGTCCGGGTACCGCTACAGAGCAGTACTTC; CDR3 protein: CASSPGTATEQYF; clone size: NA; V gene: TRBV27; D gene: NA; J gene: TRBJ2-7
CDR3 DNA: TGTGCCAGCAGTGGGACAGGGGGCGGCACTGAAGATTTCTTT; CDR3 protein: CASSGTGGGTEDFF; clone size: NA; V gene: TRBV6-5; D gene: TRBD1; J gene: TRBJ1-1
CDR3 DNA: TGCGCCAGCAGCCTTAGCGGGCAGATCGGTGAGCAGTTCTTC; CDR3 protein: CASSLSGQIGEQFF; clone size: NA; V gene: TRBV5-1; D gene: TRBD2; J gene: TRBJ2-1
CDR3 DNA: TGTGCCAGTAGTATAGTGGGACAGGGAGCCAAAAACATTCAGTACTTC; CDR3 protein: CASSIVGQGAKNIQYF; clone size: NA; V gene: TRBV19; D gene: TRBD1; J gene: TRBJ2-4
CDR3 DNA: TGTGCCAGCAGCTCAGTGGTGGCGCGGCGATCCTCCTACGAGCAGTACTTC; CDR3 protein: CASSSVVARRSSYEQYF; clone size: NA; V gene: TRBV7-9; D gene: NA; J gene: TRBJ2-7
CDR3 DNA: TGTGCCAGCAGCCTAGAAGCGGGAGGTTATGGCACAGATACGCAGTATTTT; CDR3 protein: CASSLEAGGYGTDTQYF; clone size: NA; V gene: TRBV4-2; D gene: TRBD2; J gene: TRBJ2-3
CDR3 DNA: TGTGCCAGCAGCTTCGATGTCGGGAACTATGGCTACACCTTC; CDR3 protein: CASSFDVGNYGYTF; clone size: NA; V gene: TRBV5-4; D gene: NA; J gene: TRBJ1-2
CDR3 DNA: TGTGCCAGCTCACCCCCAGGAGAGACCCAGTACTTC; CDR3 protein: CASSPPGETQYF; clone size: NA; V gene: TRBV18; D gene: NA; J gene: TRBJ2-5
CDR3 DNA: TGTGCCAGCAGCCAAACACAGGGATATCGGACTGAAGCTTTCTTT; CDR3 protein: CASSQTQGYRTEAFF; clone size: NA; V gene: TRBV7-3; D gene: NA; J gene: TRBJ1-1
CDR3 DNA: TGTGCCAGCGCACCAGGGCGGGGGGCAGTCGCAGGTGAGCAGTTCTTC; CDR3 protein: CASAPGRGAVAGEQFF; clone size: NA; V gene: TRBV18; D gene: TRBD2; J gene: TRBJ2-1
CDR3 DNA: TGCAGCGTTGAAGAAGGGGGGACTAGCGGGAGAGAGACCCAGTACTTC; CDR3 protein: CSVEEGGTSGRETQYF; clone size: NA; V gene: TRBV29-1; D gene: TRBD2; J gene: TRBJ2-5
CDR3 DNA: TGTGCCAGCAGTTTATATATAGCGGGCACAGATACGCAGTATTTT; CDR3 protein: CASSLYIAGTDTQYF; clone size: NA; V gene: TRBV27; D gene: NA; J gene: TRBJ2-3
CDR3 DNA: TGTGCCAGCAGCTCAGCGCTCGGGGAGACCCAGTACTTC; CDR3 protein: CASSSALGETQYF; clone size: NA; V gene: TRBV7-3; D gene: NA; J gene: TRBJ2-5
CDR3 DNA: TGTGCCAGCAGGGCCATTAATGAGCAGTTCTTC; CDR3 protein: CASRAINEQFF; clone size: NA; V gene: TRBV2; D gene: NA; J gene: TRBJ2-1
CDR3 DNA: TGTGCCAGCTCACTTTCATACGAGCAGTACTTC; CDR3 protein: CASSLSYEQYF; clone size: NA; V gene: TRBV18; D gene: NA; J gene: TRBJ2-7
CDR3 DNA: TGTGCCAGCAGTACAGCGGGAGATACCCCCGGGGAGCTGTTTTTT; CDR3 protein: CASSTAGDTPGELFF; clone size: NA; V gene: TRBV6-1; D gene: TRBD2; J gene: TRBJ2-2
CDR3 DNA: TGTGCCAGCAGCCCGTCCATCTTCAGGGGGCGCAGTCCAGATACGCAGTATTTT; CDR3 protein: CASSPSIFRGRSPDTQYF; clone size: NA; V gene: TRBV9; D gene: TRBD1; J gene: TRBJ2-3
CDR3 DNA: TGTGCCAGCAAGGAGGGGTGGGGCACAGATACGCAGTATTTT; CDR3 protein: CASKEGWGTDTQYF; clone size: NA; V gene: TRBV2; D gene: NA; J gene: TRBJ2-3
CDR3 DNA: TGTGCCATCAGTGAGAATCGGGGGAACACCGGGGAGCTGTTTTTT; CDR3 protein: CAISENRGNTGELFF; clone size: NA; V gene: TRBV10-3; D gene: NA; J gene: TRBJ2-2
CDR3 DNA: TGTGCCAGCAGCTTCGGGGGGGCCAATCAGCCCCAGCATTTT; CDR3 protein: CASSFGGANQPQHF; clone size: NA; V gene: TRBV27; D gene: NA; J gene: TRBJ1-5